This T cell receptor (beta chain) was sequenced in a study of blood T cells in healthy people across ages. Looked up from germline, CDR1 is SEHNR and CDR2 is FQNEAQ (reference sequence). The CDR3 loop spans 17 amino acids. Trimming shortened V by 5 bases and J by 7 bases, and 24 bases separated the two germline ends. Primers used in a second PCR of roughly 7 to 12 cycles were a sample-barcoded 5' primer and a J-beta primer mix. Each CDR3 protein is one row after TCRdb ran MiXCR on the 5' RACE reads. The sample has nearly 1 million distinct CDR3 sequences, around 54% seen once. Input material: blood. The chain recombines TRBV7-9 with TRBJ2-4, with TRBD2 as a possible D gene (6 bases). The clonotype comes from an older woman in good health. The CDR3: CASSPKVLKREENIQYF. Written as DNA, the CDR3 is TGTGCCAGCAGCCCTAAAGTACTCAAAAGGGAGGAGAACATTCAGTACTTC.